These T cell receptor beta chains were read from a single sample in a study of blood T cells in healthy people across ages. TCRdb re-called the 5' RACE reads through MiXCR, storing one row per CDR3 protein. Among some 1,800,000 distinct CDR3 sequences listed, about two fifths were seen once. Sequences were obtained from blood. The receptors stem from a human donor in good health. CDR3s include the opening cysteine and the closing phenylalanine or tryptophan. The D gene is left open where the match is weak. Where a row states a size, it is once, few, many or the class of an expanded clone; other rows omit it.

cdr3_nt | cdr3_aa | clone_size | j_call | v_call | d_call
TGTGCCAGCAGTCCAGGACAGGGGTTTTACGCTTTCTTT | CASSPGQGFYAFF | . | TRBJ1-1 | TRBV27 | TRBD1
TGCGCCAGCAGCCCTTACCGACTCGGGAATGAGCAGTTCTTC | CASSPYRLGNEQFF | few | TRBJ2-1 | TRBV5-1 | .
TGTGCCAGCAGCCTAGGGAGAGGGACTAGCGTCGATGAGCAGTTCTTC | CASSLGRGTSVDEQFF | few | TRBJ2-1 | TRBV11-2 | TRBD2
TGTGCCAGCAGACCTCCCCGAGCGGGGGTTATCCCCAATGAGCAGTTCTTC | CASRPPRAGVIPNEQFF | . | TRBJ2-1 | TRBV6-2/TRBV6-3 | TRBD2
TGTGCCAGCAGTTCAGGTTTTGGAAATCAGCCCCAGCATTTT | CASSSGFGNQPQHF | once | TRBJ1-5 | TRBV7-9 | .
TGTGCCAGCAGTCAACCTAAGCAGGGGTACCGAGAGACCCAGTACTTC | CASSQPKQGYRETQYF | . | TRBJ2-5 | TRBV6-1 | .
TGCAGCGTTGATGGGCAGGGAGGTGGCTACACCTTC | CSVDGQGGGYTF | . | TRBJ1-2 | TRBV29-1 | .
TGCAGTGCTAGCCACCGGGGCCCGAACACCGGGGAGCTGTTTTTT | CSASHRGPNTGELFF | . | TRBJ2-2 | TRBV20-1 | .
TGTGCCAGCACCGGGACAGCAGATTACTATGGCTACACCTTC | CASTGTADYYGYTF | . | TRBJ1-2 | TRBV7-3 | TRBD1
TGTGCCATCAGTGAGGGGCAGGACTACGAGCAGTACTTC | CAISEGQDYEQYF | . | TRBJ2-7 | TRBV10-3 | .
TGTGCCAGCAGCTTCGGCGGCACAGATACGCAGTATTTT | CASSFGGTDTQYF | many | TRBJ2-3 | TRBV7-2 | .
TGCGCCAGCAGCGGGGAGGGACTCTACGAGCAGTACTTC | CASSGEGLYEQYF | . | TRBJ2-7 | TRBV5-1 | TRBD2
TGCAGTGCTAACAGGATACTGAACACTGAAGCTTTCTTT | CSANRILNTEAFF | . | TRBJ1-1 | TRBV20-1 | .
TGCAGCGTTTCGGGACAACCGAACACTGAAGCTTTCTTT | CSVSGQPNTEAFF | . | TRBJ1-1 | TRBV29-1 | .
TGCGCCAGCAGCTCAGACAGGGGTGACACCGGGGAGCTGTTTTTT | CASSSDRGDTGELFF | few | TRBJ2-2 | TRBV5-1 | TRBD1
TGCAGCGTGGCCGGGGAGAACTATGGCTACACCTTC | CSVAGENYGYTF | few | TRBJ1-2 | TRBV29-1 | .
TGTGCCAGCAGTTTTCGGACAGGGAGGAAGACCCAGTACTTC | CASSFRTGRKTQYF | . | TRBJ2-5 | TRBV27 | TRBD1
TGTGCCAGCAGCCTTCAGGGGTTAAGTGGCTACACCTTC | CASSLQGLSGYTF | few | TRBJ1-2 | TRBV7-2 | .